This is a list of T cell receptor beta chains from one sample in a study of blood T cells in healthy people across ages. TCRdb passed the 5' RACE reads through MiXCR, listing each CDR3 protein once. The table shows roughly 700,000 distinct CDR3 sequences, with approximately 29% occurring only once. Source material: blood. The receptors here all came from a woman of 80 years or more in good health. Each CDR3 is given with its conserved first and last residue. D genes are given only for firm matches. Part of the rows lack a size; the others show once, few, many or a class for expanded clones.

J gene | CDR3 length | V gene | clone size | D gene | CDR3 protein | CDR3 DNA
TRBJ1-5 | 14 | TRBV12-3/TRBV12-4 | few | TRBD1 | CASRPTGRNQPQHF | TGTGCCAGCAGACCGACAGGGCGCAATCAGCCCCAGCATTTT
TRBJ1-1 | 16 | TRBV20-1 | many | . | CSARETSAGGGPEAFF | TGCAGTGCTAGAGAAACATCGGCGGGAGGGGGACCTGAAGCTTTCTTT
TRBJ2-3 | 15 | TRBV27 | many | TRBD2 | CASSSRAGYRDTQYF | TGTGCCAGCAGCTCCAGAGCGGGGTACCGAGATACGCAGTATTTT
TRBJ2-1 | 19 | TRBV20-1 | many | TRBD2 | CSASAPGLAGGTRYNEQFF | TGCAGTGCTAGTGCTCCGGGACTAGCGGGGGGTACTCGCTACAATGAGCAGTTCTTC
TRBJ2-5 | 14 | TRBV4-1 | many | . | CASSQDGVIGTQYF | TGCGCCAGCAGCCAAGATGGGGTTATTGGGACCCAGTACTTC
TRBJ1-1 | 14 | TRBV6-5 | . | TRBD1 | CASSGRTGVAEAFF | TGTGCCAGCAGTGGGAGAACAGGGGTTGCTGAAGCTTTCTTT
TRBJ2-7 | 11 | TRBV25-1 | many | . | CASGRVGEQYF | TGTGCCAGCGGCCGGGTTGGTGAGCAGTACTTC
TRBJ1-2 | 15 | TRBV29-1 | . | . | CSGLQGSPANYGYTF | TGCAGCGGCCTACAGGGATCCCCAGCTAACTATGGCTACACCTTC
TRBJ1-5 | 14 | TRBV9 | . | . | CASSTGGGEQPQHF | TGTGCCAGCAGCACTGGGGGGGGCGAGCAGCCCCAGCATTTT
TRBJ2-1 | 14 | TRBV30 | many | . | CAWSLAFSYNEQFF | TGTGCCTGGAGTTTGGCGTTTTCCTACAATGAGCAGTTCTTC
TRBJ2-2 | 16 | TRBV5-1 | . | TRBD2 | CASSRETSRRAGERFF | TGCGCCAGCAGCAGAGAGACTAGCAGACGAGCCGGGGAGCGGTTTTTT
TRBJ1-1 | 18 | TRBV11-2 | . | TRBD1 | CASNPDRRDRVLITEAFF | TGTGCCAGCAACCCCGACCGCCGGGACAGGGTGTTGATCACTGAAGCTTTCTTT
TRBJ2-2 | 14 | TRBV12-5 | . | . | CASGLGGHGGELFF | TGTGCTAGTGGCCTGGGGGGCCATGGCGGGGAGCTGTTTTTT
TRBJ1-5 | 11 | TRBV6-1 | . | . | CASSDDRPQHF | TGTGCCAGCAGTGATGATCGGCCCCAGCATTTT
TRBJ1-1 | 16 | TRBV7-8 | few | . | CASSLSPGPSGTEAFF | TGTGCCAGCAGCTTATCGCCGGGTCCCTCGGGTACTGAAGCTTTCTTT
TRBJ2-2 | 16 | TRBV27 | few | . | CASSSFRDMNTGELFF | TGTGCCAGCAGTTCATTCAGGGATATGAACACCGGGGAGCTGTTTTTT
TRBJ2-1 | 14 | TRBV7-3 | . | TRBD2 | CASSSGSGGNEQFF | TGTGCCAGCTCCAGCGGGAGTGGGGGAAATGAGCAGTTCTTC
TRBJ2-1 | 12 | TRBV7-9 | many | . | CASRPGGNEQFF | TGTGCCAGCCGCCCAGGGGGGAATGAGCAGTTCTTC
TRBJ2-7 | 12 | TRBV7-2 | many | . | CASSSGPYEQYF | TGTGCCAGCAGCTCCGGACCGTACGAGCAGTACTTC
TRBJ1-4 | 17 | TRBV4-2 | . | . | CASSQEANREEREKLFF | TGTGCCAGCAGCCAAGAGGCTAACAGGGAGGAAAGGGAAAAACTGTTTTTT
TRBJ2-7 | 15 | TRBV29-1 | . | . | CSVGGQSEFSYEQYF | TGCAGCGTGGGGGGACAGTCGGAATTTAGCTACGAGCAGTACTTC
TRBJ2-1 | 13 | TRBV29-1 | many | . | CSVHRDVSDEQFF | TGCAGCGTACATAGGGATGTGTCGGATGAGCAGTTCTTC
TRBJ2-2 | 17 | TRBV5-1 | . | TRBD1 | CASSARAGGTNTGELFF | TGCGCCAGCAGCGCTAGAGCAGGGGGTACGAACACCGGGGAGCTGTTTTTT